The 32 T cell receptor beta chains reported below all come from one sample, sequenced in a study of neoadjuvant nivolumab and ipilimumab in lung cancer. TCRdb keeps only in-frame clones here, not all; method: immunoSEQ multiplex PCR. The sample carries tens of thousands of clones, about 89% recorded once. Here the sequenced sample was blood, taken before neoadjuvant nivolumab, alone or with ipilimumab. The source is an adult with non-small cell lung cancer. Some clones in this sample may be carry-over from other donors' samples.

CDR3 nucleotides: TGTGCCAGCAGCGCCGGTGGCTTAAATCAGCCCCAGCATTTT. It translates to CASSAGGLNQPQHF. The chain employs TRBV7-9 and TRBJ1-5; the D is unclear. V lost 5 bases, J lost 4 bases, and 12 bases lay in between. The CDR3 spans 14 residues. The germline V gene encodes CDR1 SEHNR and CDR2 FQNEAQ (reference sequence). Together with reference TRBV7-9 and TRBJ1-5, the CDR3 gives the full variable domain: DTGVSQNPRHKITKRGQNVTFRCDPISEHNRLYWYRQTLGQGPEFLTYFQNEAQLEKSRLLSDRFSAERPKGSFSTLEIQRTEQGDSAMYLCASSAGGLNQPQHFGDGTRLSIL.

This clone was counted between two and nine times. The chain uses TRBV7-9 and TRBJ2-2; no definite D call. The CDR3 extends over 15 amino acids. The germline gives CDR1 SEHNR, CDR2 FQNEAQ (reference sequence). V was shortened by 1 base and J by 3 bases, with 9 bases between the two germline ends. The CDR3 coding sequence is TGTGCCAGCAGCTTAGTCAAGAGAGACACCGGGGAGCTGTTTTTT. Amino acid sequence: CASSLVKRDTGELFF.

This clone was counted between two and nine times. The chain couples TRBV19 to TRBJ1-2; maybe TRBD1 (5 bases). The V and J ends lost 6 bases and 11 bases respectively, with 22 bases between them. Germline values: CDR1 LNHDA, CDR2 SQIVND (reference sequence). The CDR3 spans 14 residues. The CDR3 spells CASRPRDAKPDYTF. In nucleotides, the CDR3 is TGTGCCAGTAGACCCCGGGACGCTAAGCCGGATTACACCTTC.

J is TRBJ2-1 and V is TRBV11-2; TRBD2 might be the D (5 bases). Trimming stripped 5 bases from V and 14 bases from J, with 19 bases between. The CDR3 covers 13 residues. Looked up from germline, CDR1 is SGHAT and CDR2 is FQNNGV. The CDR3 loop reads CASSPGIVGVKFF. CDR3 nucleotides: TGTGCCAGCAGCCCGGGAATCGTGGGAGTTAAGTTCTTC.

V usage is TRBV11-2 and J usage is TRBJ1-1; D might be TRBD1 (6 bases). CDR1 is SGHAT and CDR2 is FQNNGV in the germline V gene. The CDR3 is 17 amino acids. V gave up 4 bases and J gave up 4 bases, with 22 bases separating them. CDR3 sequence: CASSSPLRGRRSTEAFF. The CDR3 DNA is TGTGCCAGCAGCTCCCCCTTGAGGGGGAGAAGAAGCACTGAAGCTTTCTTT.

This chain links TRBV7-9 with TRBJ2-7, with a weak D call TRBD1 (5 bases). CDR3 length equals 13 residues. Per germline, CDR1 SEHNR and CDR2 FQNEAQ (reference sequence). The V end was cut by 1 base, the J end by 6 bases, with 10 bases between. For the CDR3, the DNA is TGTGCCAGCAGCTTAGTGGCTCAGGGCGAGCAGTACTTC. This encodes CASSLVAQGEQYF.

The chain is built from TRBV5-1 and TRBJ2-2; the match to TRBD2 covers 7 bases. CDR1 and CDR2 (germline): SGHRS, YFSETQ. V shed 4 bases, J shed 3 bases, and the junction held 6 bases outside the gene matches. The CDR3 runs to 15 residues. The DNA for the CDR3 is TGCGCCAGCAGCCAGCGGGGCGGCGACACCGGGGAGCTGTTTTTT. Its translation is CASSQRGGDTGELFF.

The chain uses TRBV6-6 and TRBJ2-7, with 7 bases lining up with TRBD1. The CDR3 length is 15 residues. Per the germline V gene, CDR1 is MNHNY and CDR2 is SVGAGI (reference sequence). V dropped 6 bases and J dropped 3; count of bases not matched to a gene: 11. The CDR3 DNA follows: TGTGCCAGCAGCCAGAGGGACAGAGAATACTACGAGCAGTACTTC. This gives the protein CASSQRDREYYEQYF.

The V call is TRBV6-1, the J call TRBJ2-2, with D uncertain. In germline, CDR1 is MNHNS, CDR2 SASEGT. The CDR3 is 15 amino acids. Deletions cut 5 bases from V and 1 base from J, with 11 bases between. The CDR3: CASSPRTRNTGELFF. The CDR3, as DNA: TGTGCCAGCAGTCCCCGGACCAGGAACACCGGGGAGCTGTTTTTT.

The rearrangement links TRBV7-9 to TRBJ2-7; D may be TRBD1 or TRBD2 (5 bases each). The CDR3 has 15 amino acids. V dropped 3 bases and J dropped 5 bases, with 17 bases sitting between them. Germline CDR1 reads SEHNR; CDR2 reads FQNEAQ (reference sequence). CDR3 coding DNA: TGTGCCAGCAGCTTGAGGGGTTCAGGGACCGACGAGCAGTACTTC. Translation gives CASSLRGSGTDEQYF.

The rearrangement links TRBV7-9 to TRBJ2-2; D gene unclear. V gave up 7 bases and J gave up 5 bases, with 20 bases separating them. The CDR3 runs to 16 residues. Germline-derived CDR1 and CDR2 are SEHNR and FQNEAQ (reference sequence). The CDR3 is CASTLDRLRRTGELFF. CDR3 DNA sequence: TGTGCCAGCACCCTGGACCGACTGCGTAGGACCGGGGAGCTGTTTTTT.

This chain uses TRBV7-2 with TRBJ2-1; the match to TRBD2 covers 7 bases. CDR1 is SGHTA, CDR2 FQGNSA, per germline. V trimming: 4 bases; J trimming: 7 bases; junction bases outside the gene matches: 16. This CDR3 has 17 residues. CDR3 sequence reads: CASSSRLSLAAINEQFF. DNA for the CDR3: TGTGCCAGCAGCTCCCGACTTAGCCTAGCGGCAATTAATGAGCAGTTCTTC.

In DNA, the CDR3 is TGTGCCTGGAGTGCAGGACTAGCGGGAAGGAATGAGCAGTTCTTC. Protein product: CAWSAGLAGRNEQFF. The chain links TRBV30 to TRBJ2-1, with 12 nucleotides matching TRBD2. The CDR3 contains 15 residues. CDR1 and CDR2 from the germline V gene are GTSNPN and SVGIG (reference sequence). V lost 1 base to trimming and J lost 7 bases; unmatched junction nucleotides: 5.

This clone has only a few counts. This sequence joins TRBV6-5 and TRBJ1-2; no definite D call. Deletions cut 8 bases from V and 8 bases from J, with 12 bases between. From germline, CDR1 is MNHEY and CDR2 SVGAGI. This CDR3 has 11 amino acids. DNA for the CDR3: TGTGCCAGCTTCCAAGCTGGCGGCTACACCTTC. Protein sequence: CASFQAGGYTF.

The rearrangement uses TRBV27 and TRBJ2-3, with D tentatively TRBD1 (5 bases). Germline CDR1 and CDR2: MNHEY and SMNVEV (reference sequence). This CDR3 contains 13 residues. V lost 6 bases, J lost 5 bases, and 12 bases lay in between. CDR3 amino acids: CASRRAGIDTQYF. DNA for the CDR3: TGTGCCAGCAGAAGGGCAGGGATAGATACGCAGTATTTT.

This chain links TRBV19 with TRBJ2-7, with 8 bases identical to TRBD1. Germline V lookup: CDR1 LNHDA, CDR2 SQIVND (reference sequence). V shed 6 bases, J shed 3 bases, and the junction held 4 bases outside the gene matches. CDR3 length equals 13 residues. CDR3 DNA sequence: TGTGCCAGTAGCCCGACAGGGGACTACGAGCAGTACTTC. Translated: CASSPTGDYEQYF.

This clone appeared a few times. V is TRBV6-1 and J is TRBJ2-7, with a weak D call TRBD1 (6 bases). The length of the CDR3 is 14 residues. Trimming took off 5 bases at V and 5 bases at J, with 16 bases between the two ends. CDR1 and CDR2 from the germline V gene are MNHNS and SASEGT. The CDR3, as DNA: TGTGCCAGCAGTCAGAACAGGGAGTCTCACGAGCAGTACTTC. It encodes CASSQNRESHEQYF.

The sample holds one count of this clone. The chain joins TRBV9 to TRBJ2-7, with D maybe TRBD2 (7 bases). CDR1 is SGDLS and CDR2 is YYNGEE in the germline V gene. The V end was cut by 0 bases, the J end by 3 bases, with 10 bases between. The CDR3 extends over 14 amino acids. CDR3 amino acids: CASSVAGGGYEQYF. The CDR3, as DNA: TGTGCCAGCAGCGTAGCGGGGGGCGGCTACGAGCAGTACTTC.

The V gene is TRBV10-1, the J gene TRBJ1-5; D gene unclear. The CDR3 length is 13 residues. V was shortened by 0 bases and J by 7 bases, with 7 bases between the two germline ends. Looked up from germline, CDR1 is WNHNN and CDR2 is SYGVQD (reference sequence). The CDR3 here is CASSESPGQPQHF. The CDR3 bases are TGCGCCAGCAGTGAGTCGCCGGGACAGCCCCAGCATTTT.

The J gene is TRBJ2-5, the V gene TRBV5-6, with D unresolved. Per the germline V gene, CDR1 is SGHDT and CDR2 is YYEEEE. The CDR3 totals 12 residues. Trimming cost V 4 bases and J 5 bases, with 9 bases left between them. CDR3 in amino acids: CASSPGGETQYF. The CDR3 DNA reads TGTGCCAGCAGCCCGGGTGGGGAGACCCAGTACTTC.

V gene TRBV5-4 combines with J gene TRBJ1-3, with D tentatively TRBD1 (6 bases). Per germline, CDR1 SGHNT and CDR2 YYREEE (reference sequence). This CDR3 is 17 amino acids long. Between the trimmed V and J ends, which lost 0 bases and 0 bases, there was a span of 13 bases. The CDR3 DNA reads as TGTGCCAGCAGCTTGGGGACAGCTGCTTACTCTGGAAACACCATATATTTT. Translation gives CASSLGTAAYSGNTIYF.

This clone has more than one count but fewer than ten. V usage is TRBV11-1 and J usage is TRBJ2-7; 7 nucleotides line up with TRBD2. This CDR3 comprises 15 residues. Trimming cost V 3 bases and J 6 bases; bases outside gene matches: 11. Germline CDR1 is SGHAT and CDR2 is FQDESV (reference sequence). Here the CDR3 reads CASSFGEAGALEQYF. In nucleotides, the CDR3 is TGTGCCAGCAGCTTTGGGGAGGCGGGAGCCCTCGAGCAGTACTTC.

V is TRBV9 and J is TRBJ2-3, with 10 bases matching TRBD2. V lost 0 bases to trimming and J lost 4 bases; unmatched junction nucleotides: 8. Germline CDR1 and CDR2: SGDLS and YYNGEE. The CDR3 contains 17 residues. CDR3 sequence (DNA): TGTGCCAGCAGCGTAGGTTTAGCGGGAGGACGACCAGATACGCAGTATTTT. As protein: CASSVGLAGGRPDTQYF.

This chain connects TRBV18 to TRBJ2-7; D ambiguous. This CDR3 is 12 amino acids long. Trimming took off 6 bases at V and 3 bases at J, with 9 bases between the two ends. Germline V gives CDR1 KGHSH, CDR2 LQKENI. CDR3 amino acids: CASSYEIYEQYF. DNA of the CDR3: TGTGCCAGCTCCTACGAAATCTACGAGCAGTACTTC.

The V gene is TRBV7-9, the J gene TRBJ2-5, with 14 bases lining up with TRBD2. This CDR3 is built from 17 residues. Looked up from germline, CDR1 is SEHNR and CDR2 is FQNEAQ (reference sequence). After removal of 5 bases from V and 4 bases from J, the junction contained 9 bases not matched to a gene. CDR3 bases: TGTGCCAGCAGCCGTCCGGGACTAGCGGGGGCTCGAGAGACCCAGTACTTC. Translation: CASSRPGLAGARETQYF.

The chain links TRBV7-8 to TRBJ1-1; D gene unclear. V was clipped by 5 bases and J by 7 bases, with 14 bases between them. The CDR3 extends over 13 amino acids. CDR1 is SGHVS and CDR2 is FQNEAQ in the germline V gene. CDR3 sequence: CASSPPGLVEAFF. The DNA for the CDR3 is TGTGCCAGCAGCCCCCCGGGCTTAGTTGAAGCTTTCTTT.

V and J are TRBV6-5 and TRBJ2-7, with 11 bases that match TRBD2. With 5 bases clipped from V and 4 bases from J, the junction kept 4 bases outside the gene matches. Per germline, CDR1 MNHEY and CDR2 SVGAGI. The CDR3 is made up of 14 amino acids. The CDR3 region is CASSGGLAAYEQYF. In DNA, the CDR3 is TGTGCCAGCAGTGGGGGACTAGCGGCGTACGAGCAGTACTTC.

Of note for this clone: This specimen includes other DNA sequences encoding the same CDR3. The CDR3 here is CASSLGVRETQYF. The CDR3 bases are TGCGCCAGCAGCTTGGGGGTCCGAGAGACCCAGTACTTC. The chain uses TRBV5-1 and TRBJ2-5; D unclear. The length of the CDR3 is 13 residues. Germline CDR1 SGHRS, CDR2 YFSETQ. The ends were cut back, 0 bases at V and 4 bases at J, with 7 bases in the middle. Together with reference TRBV5-1 and TRBJ2-5, the CDR3 gives the full variable domain: KAGVTQTPRYLIKTRGQQVTLSCSPISGHRSVSWYQQTPGQGLQFLFEYFSETQRNKGNFPGRFSGRQFSNSRSEMNVSTLELGDSALYLCASSLGVRETQYFGPGTRLLVL.

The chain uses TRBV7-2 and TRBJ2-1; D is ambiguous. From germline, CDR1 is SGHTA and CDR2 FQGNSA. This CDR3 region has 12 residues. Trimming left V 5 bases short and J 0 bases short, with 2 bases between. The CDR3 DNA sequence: TGTGCCAGCAGCGCCTCCTACAATGAGCAGTTCTTC. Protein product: CASSASYNEQFF.

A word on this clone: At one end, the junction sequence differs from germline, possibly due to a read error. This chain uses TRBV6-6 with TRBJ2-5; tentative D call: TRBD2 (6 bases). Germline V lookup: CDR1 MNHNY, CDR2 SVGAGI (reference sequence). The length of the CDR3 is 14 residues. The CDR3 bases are TGTGCCAGCAGGACCTTGGAGGGCCAAAAGACCCAGTACTTC. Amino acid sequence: CASRTLEGQKTQYF.

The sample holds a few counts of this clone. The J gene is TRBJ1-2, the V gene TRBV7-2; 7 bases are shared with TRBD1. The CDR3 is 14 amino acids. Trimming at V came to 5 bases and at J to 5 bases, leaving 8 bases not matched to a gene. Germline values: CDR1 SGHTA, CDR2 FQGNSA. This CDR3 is CASSLDRLQYGYTF. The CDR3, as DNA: TGTGCCAGCAGCCTGGACAGGCTCCAATATGGCTACACCTTC.

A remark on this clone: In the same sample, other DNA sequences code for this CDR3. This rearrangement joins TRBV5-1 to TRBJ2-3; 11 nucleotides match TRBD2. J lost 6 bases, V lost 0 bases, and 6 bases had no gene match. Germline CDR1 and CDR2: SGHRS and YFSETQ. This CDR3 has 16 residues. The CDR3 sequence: CASSLVLAGGGDTQYF. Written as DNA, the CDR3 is TGCGCCAGCAGCTTGGTCCTAGCGGGAGGTGGTGATACGCAGTATTTT.